The TCR beta chain described here comes from a study of blood T cell repertoires in COVID-19. Authors' methods: Estimation of nucleated cell counts relied on the amplification of reference gene primers. Measured with immunoSEQ multiplex PCR; TCRdb has only the in-frame clones, and not every one. V and J calls and clone size follow that table, whereas D and trimming were derived from the DNA. The sample lists 400,000 or so clones, roughly 88% occurring once. This CDR3 is 13 amino acids long. The J segment lost 6 bases and the V segment lost 4 bases, leaving 3 bases of the junction unmatched. The V gene's germline CDR1 is MNHEY and CDR2 SVGAGI.

What was sequenced was PBMCs or T cells enriched from blood (not recorded which). The clonotype comes from a man aged 18 to 35 who had recovered from COVID-19. This chain joins TRBV6-5 and TRBJ2-4, with 7 positions matching TRBD2. In DNA form, the CDR3 reads TGTGCCAGCAGTTTTGGGGGGGTAAACATTCAGTACTTC. Protein: CASSFGGVNIQYF.